This note documents a single T cell receptor beta chain sequence. Its antigen is not yet known. The sample holds no much larger clone one base away, and base qualities are not on file. Per the publication, the time point label means: cycle 1 day 1 (C1D1), immediately before nivolumab initiation. All trial patients had relapsed after autologous stem cell transplantation, with cohorts A, B and C differing in prior brentuximab vedotin exposure. The trial cohort included 50 to 60 patients with relapsed/refractory classical Hodgkin lymphoma, and each patient had a best overall response of complete response, partial response or progressive disease. Single-agent nivolumab was administered to trial patients in the multi-cohort phase II CheckMate 205 trial. An independent review committee assessed best overall response by applying the 2007 International Working Group response criteria. PBMCs from the trial were collected at three points: immediately before nivolumab initiation (C1D1), and during therapy at cycle 2 day 1 and cycle 4 day 1. Peripheral blood was collected in 8 mL Vacutainer Cell Preparation Tubes, from which PBMCs were isolated by centrifugation and then cryopreserved.

This sample stems from a study of PD-1 blockade in classical Hodgkin lymphoma (dated by TCRdb to the early 2020s). Looking at the study overall: Nivolumab dosing was 3 mg/kg intravenously every 2 weeks, continuing until either disease progression or unacceptable toxicity. The study used CyTOF and TCR beta sequencing to define a peripheral blood immune signature of response to PD-1 blockade in classical Hodgkin lymphoma. The paper as a whole reports these results and caveats: Only a single clinical trial cohort was studied, and what caused the repertoire differences, possibly disease activity or prior therapy, remained undefined. A significant rise by C4D1 was seen in CD4+ but not CD8+ TCR diversity (p=0.0027 vs p=0.16), with the rise being most apparent in complete responders (p=0.02). Trial patients achieving complete response had baseline diversity similar to newly diagnosed patients, whereas partial responders and progressors had significantly lower diversity. Baseline TCR diversity was reported to be lower in newly diagnosed patients than in healthy donors and to be lower still in relapsed/refractory patients. Lower diversity was observed in patients in whom nivolumab was started less than 1 year after ASCT, and these patients were excluded from later analyses so that confounding by immune reconstitution would be avoided.

The Qiagen DNeasy kit was used to extract genomic DNA from unsorted PBMCs and from the negatively selected CD4+ and CD8+ fractions. TCR beta CDR3 regions were amplified by immunoSEQ multiplex PCR using primers annealing to V and J segments. A synthetic immune receptor repertoire was used to minimize amplification bias, and any remaining bias was removed computationally after sequencing. The authors processed their data as follows. Repertoire diversity was quantified as the Shannon entropy index using custom Python scripts. The unsorted, CD4+ and CD8+ repertoires were each analyzed separately, with the exception of combined analyses, where CD4+ and CD8+ sequences were merged in silico. Clonal expansion was defined as at least a 2-fold frequency increase after treatment relative to C1D1, with a pseudocount of 0.5 for undetected baseline clones. Singleton clones were defined as clones with 0 or 1 copy at C1D1, and non-singleton clones were defined as clones with 2 or more copies. Clones expanded in unsorted samples were annotated as CD4+, CD8+ or unknown by matching protein sequences in sorted samples from the same patient. Wilcoxon tests on paired samples were used to test changes in diversity from C1D1 to C4D1. As stored in TCRdb, this immuneACCESS dataset retains in-frame rearrangements with V and J assigned. A fraction of the clones does not appear; measured against another copy, unresolved V genes explain less than half of the discrepancy, and the remainder lacks a known reason. V and J calls plus clone size are reproduced from that table; the DNA served to infer D and trimming. The sample table lists 80,000 to 100,000 clones, roughly 92% of them with a count of one. The ten top clones hold roughly 2.8% of the sample.

The origin of this receptor is a human donor with classical Hodgkin lymphoma. The sample here was peripheral blood mononuclear cells (PBMCs), taken at baseline.

The nucleotides are TGTGCCAGCAGTTACCTCGTCAACACAGATACGCAGTATTTT. Its product reads: CASSYLVNTDTQYF. The chain couples TRBV6-5 to TRBJ2-3, with no D gene named confidently. CDR3 length: 14 amino acids, cysteine to phenylalanine. Here the CDR3 DNA is all that survives: 42 bases in frame from base 1. The germline V gene specifies MNHEY as CDR1 and SVGAGI as CDR2. V was cut back by 2 bases and J by 2 bases, leaving a gap of 8 bases between them.